The sequence of this T cell receptor beta chain was determined in a study of neurological immune-mediated disorders. Germline CDR1 is SQVTM and CDR2 is ANQGSEA. CDR3 length: 11 residues. Between the trimmed V and J ends, which lost 2 bases and 12 bases, there was a span of 14 bases. TCRdb reprocessed the 5' RACE reads with MiXCR, giving one entry per CDR3 protein. The table shows fewer than 25,000 distinct CDR3 sequences, with about an eighth occurring only once. There are many counts of this clonotype. Material for sequencing was PBMCs. This receptor was obtained from a woman aged 60-75 years with HTLV-1-associated myelopathy (HAM/TSP). This chain links TRBV29-1 with TRBJ2-7; D is perhaps TRBD1 or TRBD2 (6 bases each). CDR3 bases: TGCAGCGTTGAACTATGGGGGGCCTCGTACTTC. Its protein product is CSVELWGASYF.